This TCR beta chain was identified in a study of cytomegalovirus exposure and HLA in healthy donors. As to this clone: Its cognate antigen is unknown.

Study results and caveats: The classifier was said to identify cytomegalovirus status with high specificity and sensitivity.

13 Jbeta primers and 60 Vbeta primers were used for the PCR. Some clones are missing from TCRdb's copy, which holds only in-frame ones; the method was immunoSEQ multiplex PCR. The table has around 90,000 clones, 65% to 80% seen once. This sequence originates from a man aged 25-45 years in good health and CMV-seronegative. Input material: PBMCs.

The DNA of the CDR3 is TGTGCCAGTAGTATGGCTAGCGGGGGGGCCGTCCGGGAGCTGTTTTTT. Translated: CASSMASGGAVRELFF. V gene TRBV19 combines with J gene TRBJ2-2; TRBD2 matches 12 bases. From germline, CDR1 is LNHDA and CDR2 SQIVND (reference sequence). V lost 3 bases and J lost 9; bases outside the gene matches: 8. The CDR3 has 16 residues.